This TCR beta chain was identified in a study of breast tumors, draining lymph nodes, adjacent tissues. Findings and caveats of the study: Findings are consistent with lymph node origin and intratumoral expansion of most tumor T cells. Compared with basal-like, luminal-like tumors shared significantly more repertoire with nontumor tissue. Tumors had less TCR diversity than lymph nodes, more than nontumor tissue.

Axillary draining lymph nodes of breast cancer patients supplied the node samples. TCRdb reprocessed the multiplex PCR reads with MiXCR, giving one entry per CDR3 protein. The repertoire holds about 270,000 distinct CDR3 sequences, with 30% as singletons. Of note for this clonotype: Its antigen is still unknown. This CDR3 is missing its conserved last phenylalanine or tryptophan, likely due to a read error.

V was clipped by 5 bases and J by 4 bases; unmatched bases: 8. This CDR3 is built from 16 residues. The germline V gene has CDR1 MNHEY and CDR2 SVGAGI. The sequenced sample consisted of axillary lymph node tissue. The chain combines TRBV6-5 with TRBJ2-2, with 9 positions matching TRBD1. The source is a female donor with breast cancer. Some clones in this sample may be carry-over from other donors' samples. CDR3 region: CASSHPGQGTTGELFL. CDR3 sequence (DNA): TGTGCCAGCAGTCATCCGGGACAGGGTACCACCGGGGAGCTGTTTTTA.